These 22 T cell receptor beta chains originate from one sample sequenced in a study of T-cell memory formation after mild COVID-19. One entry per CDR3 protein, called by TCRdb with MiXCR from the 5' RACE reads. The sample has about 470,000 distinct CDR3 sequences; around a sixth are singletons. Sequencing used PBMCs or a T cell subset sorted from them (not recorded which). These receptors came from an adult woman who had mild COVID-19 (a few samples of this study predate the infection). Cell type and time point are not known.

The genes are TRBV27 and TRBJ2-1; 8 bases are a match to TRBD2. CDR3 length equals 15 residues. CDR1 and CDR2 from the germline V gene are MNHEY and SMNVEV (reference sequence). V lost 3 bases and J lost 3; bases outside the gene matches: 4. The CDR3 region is CASSFRGGGYNEQFF. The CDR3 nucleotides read TGTGCCAGCAGTTTCCGGGGGGGTGGCTACAATGAGCAGTTCTTC.

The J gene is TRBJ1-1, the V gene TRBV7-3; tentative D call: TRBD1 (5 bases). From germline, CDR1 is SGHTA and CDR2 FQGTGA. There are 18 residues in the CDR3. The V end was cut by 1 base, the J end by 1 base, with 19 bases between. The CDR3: CASSLMAQAGKANTEAFF. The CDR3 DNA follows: TGTGCCAGCAGCTTAATGGCCCAGGCAGGGAAGGCGAACACTGAAGCTTTCTTT.

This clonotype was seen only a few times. CDR3 region: CASPVERQGTLNTEAFF. The CDR3 DNA reads as TGTGCCAGCCCCGTCGAGCGACAGGGTACTTTGAACACTGAAGCTTTCTTT. V and J are TRBV18 and TRBJ1-1; 7 nucleotides line up with TRBD1. CDR3 size: 17 residues. Germline CDR1 KGHSH, CDR2 LQKENI. The V and J ends lost 8 bases and 0 bases, in that order; junction bases with no gene match: 15.

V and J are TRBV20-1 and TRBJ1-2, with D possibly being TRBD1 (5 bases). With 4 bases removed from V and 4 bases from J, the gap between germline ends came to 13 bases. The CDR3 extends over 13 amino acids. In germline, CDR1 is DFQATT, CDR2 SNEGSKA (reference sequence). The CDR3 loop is CSAISGTVYGYTF. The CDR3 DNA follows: TGCAGTGCTATTTCCGGGACCGTCTATGGCTACACCTTC.

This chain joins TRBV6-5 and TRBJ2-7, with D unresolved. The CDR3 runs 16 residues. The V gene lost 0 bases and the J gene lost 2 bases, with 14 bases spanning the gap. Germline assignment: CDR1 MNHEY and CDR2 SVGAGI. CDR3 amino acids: CASSYSIPGNAYEQYF. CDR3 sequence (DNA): TGTGCCAGCAGTTACTCGATCCCAGGCAACGCCTACGAGCAGTACTTC.

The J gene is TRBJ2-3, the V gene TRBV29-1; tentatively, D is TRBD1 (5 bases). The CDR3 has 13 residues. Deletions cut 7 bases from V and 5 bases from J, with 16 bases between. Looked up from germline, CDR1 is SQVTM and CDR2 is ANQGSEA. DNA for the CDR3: TGCAGCGCGCCCGCCGTGGGGCGAGATACGCAGTATTTT. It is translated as CSAPAVGRDTQYF.

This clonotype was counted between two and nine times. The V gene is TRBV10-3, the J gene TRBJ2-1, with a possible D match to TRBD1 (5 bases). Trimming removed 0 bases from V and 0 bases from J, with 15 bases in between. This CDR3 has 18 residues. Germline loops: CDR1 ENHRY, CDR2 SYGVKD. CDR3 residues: CAISESEIGDSSYNEQFF. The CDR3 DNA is TGTGCCATCAGTGAGTCGGAGATTGGAGACAGCTCCTACAATGAGCAGTTCTTC.

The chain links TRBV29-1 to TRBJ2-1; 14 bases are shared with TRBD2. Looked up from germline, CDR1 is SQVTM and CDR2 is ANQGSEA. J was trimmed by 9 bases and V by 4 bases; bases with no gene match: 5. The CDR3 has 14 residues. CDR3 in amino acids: CSVAGLAGVGEQFF. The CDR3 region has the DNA TGCAGCGTTGCGGGACTAGCGGGAGTGGGTGAGCAGTTCTTC.

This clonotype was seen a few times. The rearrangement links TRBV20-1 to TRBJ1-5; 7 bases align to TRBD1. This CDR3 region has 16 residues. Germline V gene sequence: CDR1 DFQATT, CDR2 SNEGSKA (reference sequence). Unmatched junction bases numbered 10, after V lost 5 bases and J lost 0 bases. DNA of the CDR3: TGCAGTGCTTACGACAGGGATGCGGATAGCAATCAGCCCCAGCATTTT. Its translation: CSAYDRDADSNQPQHF.

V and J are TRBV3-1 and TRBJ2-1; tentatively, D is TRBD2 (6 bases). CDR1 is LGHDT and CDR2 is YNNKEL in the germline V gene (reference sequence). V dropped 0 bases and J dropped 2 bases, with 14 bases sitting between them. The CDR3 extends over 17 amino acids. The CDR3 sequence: CASSQEPPGETYNEQFF. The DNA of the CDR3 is TGTGCCAGCAGCCAAGAGCCCCCGGGGGAGACCTACAATGAGCAGTTCTTC.

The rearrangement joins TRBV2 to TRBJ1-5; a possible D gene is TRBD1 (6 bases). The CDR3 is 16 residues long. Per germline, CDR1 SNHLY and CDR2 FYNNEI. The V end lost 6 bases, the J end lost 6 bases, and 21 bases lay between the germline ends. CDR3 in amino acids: CASSSGTPQGGQPQHF. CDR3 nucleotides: TGTGCCAGCAGCTCCGGGACGCCGCAAGGGGGTCAGCCCCAGCATTTT.

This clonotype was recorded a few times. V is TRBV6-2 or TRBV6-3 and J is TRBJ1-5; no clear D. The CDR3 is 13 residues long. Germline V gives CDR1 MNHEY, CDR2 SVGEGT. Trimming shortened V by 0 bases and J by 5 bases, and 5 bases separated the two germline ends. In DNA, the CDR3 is TGTGCCAGCAGTTACTCGCGGGATCAGCCCCAGCATTTT. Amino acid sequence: CASSYSRDQPQHF.

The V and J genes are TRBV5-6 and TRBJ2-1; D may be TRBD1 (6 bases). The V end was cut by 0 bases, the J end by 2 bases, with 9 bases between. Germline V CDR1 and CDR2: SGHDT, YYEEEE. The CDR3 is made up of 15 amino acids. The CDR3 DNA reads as TGTGCCAGCAGCTTGGCACAGGGCACCTACAATGAGCAGTTCTTC. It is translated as CASSLAQGTYNEQFF.

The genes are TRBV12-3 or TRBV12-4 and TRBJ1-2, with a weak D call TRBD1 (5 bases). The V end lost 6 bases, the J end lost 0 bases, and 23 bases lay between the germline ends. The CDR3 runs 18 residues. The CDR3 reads CASSPDPRTPGANYGYTF. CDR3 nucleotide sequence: TGTGCCAGCAGCCCCGACCCCCGGACACCGGGAGCTAACTATGGCTACACCTTC.

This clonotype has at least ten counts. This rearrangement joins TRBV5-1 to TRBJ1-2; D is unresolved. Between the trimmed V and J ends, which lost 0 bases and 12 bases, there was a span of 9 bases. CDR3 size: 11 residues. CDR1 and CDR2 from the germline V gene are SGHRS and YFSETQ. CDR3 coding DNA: TGCGCCAGCAGCTTGGATGGGTTCAACACCTTC. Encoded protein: CASSLDGFNTF. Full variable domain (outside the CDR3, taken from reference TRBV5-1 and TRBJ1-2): KAGVTQTPRYLIKTRGQQVTLSCSPISGHRSVSWYQQTPGQGLQFLFEYFSETQRNKGNFPGRFSGRQFSNSRSEMNVSTLELGDSALYLCASSLDGFNTFGSGTRLTVV.

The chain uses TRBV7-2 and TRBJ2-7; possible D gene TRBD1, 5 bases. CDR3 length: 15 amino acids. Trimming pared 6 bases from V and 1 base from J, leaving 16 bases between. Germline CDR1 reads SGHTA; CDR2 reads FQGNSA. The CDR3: CASSRQTGPSYEQYF. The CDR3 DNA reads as TGTGCCAGCAGTAGACAGACGGGTCCTTCCTACGAGCAGTACTTC.

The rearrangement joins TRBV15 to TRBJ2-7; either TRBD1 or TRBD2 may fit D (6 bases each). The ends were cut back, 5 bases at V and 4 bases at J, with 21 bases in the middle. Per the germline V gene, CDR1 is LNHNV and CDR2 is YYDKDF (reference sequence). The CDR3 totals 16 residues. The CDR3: CATSLAHGGRFYEQYF. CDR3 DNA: TGTGCCACCAGCCTCGCCCATGGGGGGCGATTTTACGAGCAGTACTTC.

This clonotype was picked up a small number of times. CDR3 amino acids: CASSTQGFNTEAFF. The CDR3 nucleotides read TGTGCCAGCAGCACACAGGGTTTTAACACTGAAGCTTTCTTT. The chain recombines TRBV12-3 or TRBV12-4 with TRBJ1-1, with a weak D call TRBD1 (6 bases). The CDR3 extends over 14 amino acids. V lost 6 bases and J 2 bases, leaving 13 bases between the germline ends.

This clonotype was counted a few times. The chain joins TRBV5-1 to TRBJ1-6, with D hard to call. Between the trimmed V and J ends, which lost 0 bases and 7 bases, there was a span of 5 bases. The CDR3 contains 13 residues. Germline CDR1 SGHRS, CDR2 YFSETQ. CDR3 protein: CASSLEGNSPLHF. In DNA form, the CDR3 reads TGCGCCAGCAGCTTGGAGGGAAATTCACCCCTCCACTTT.

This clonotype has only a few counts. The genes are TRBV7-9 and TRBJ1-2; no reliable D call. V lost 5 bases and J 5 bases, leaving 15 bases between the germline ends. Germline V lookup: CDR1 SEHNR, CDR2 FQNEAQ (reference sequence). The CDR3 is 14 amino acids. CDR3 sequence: CASSLPPTEYGYTF. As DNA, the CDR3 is TGTGCCAGCAGCCTCCCCCCCACGGAATATGGCTACACCTTC.

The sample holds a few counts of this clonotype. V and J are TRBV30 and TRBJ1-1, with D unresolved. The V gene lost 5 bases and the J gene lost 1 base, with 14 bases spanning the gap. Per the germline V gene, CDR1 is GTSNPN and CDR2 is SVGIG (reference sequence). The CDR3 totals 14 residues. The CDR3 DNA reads TGTGCCTGGTCTAAGGAGGTTACGAACACTGAAGCTTTCTTT. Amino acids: CAWSKEVTNTEAFF.

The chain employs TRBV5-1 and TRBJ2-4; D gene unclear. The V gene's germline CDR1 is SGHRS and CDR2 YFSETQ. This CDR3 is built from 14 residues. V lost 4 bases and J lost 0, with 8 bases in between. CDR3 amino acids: CASSVTIAKNIQYF. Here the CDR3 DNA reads TGCGCCAGCAGCGTAACCATAGCCAAAAACATTCAGTACTTC.